A single sample is the source of the 18 T cell receptor beta chains below, sequenced in a study of STAT3 mutations in large granular lymphocyte leukemia. The study's findings and limits: Every T-cell large granular lymphocyte leukemia patient had at least one immunodominant TCR beta clonotype.

No antigen is known for these receptors. Repertoires were generated with immunoSEQ multiplex PCR, while TCRdb's copy carries only in-frame clones and drops some. Altogether fewer than 11,000 clones are present, more than 75% being singletons, with the ten largest covering around two fifths. Input material: peripheral blood mononuclear cells. The source of these receptors is a man aged 55-75 years with T-cell large granular lymphocyte leukemia. Some clones in this sample may be carry-over from other donors' samples.

The rearrangement uses TRBV15 and TRBJ1-1; D perhaps matches TRBD1 (6 bases). The CDR3 loop spans 15 amino acids. Germline CDR1 LNHNV, CDR2 YYDKDF (reference sequence). Trimming shortened V by 5 bases and J by 2 bases, and 15 bases separated the two germline ends. The CDR3 nucleotides read TGTGCCACCAGCCTTCGAAGGACAGCTAACACTGAAGCTTTCTTT. It codes for CATSLRRTANTEAFF.

The CDR3 DNA sequence: TGTGCCAGCAGTTTCTTCGGGGACTATGGCTACACCTTC. Its protein is CASSFFGDYGYTF. V is TRBV27 and J is TRBJ1-2; unclear D gene. Germline CDR1 MNHEY, CDR2 SMNVEV (reference sequence). This CDR3 has 13 residues. Deletions cut 3 bases from V and 3 bases from J, with 8 bases between.

The chain uses TRBV19 and TRBJ2-1; 10 nucleotides align to TRBD2. Losses at the gene ends were 4 bases for V and 1 base for J; bases not matched to a gene: 13. This CDR3 is 19 amino acids long. Germline assignment: CDR1 LNHDA and CDR2 SQIVND (reference sequence). The CDR3 region is CASSTSGLALGGSYNEQFF. CDR3 nucleotides: TGTGCCAGTAGTACGTCGGGACTAGCGTTGGGAGGGTCCTACAATGAGCAGTTCTTC.

This chain uses TRBV28 with TRBJ2-1; 7 bases align to TRBD1. Germline CDR1 MDHEN, CDR2 SYDVKM. The CDR3 totals 14 residues. The V and J ends lost 2 bases and 4 bases, in that order; junction bases with no gene match: 2. CDR3 DNA sequence: TGTGCCAGCAGTTTAGGGACAGCATACAATGAGCAGTTCTTC. Residues: CASSLGTAYNEQFF.

V is TRBV7-2 and J is TRBJ2-7; D tentatively reads TRBD1 or TRBD2 (6 bases each). The CDR3 is made up of 14 amino acids. Germline V lookup: CDR1 SGHTA, CDR2 FQGNSA. V lost 3 bases and J 6 bases, leaving 15 bases between the germline ends. The CDR3 DNA is TGTGCCAGCAGCTTCCAGACAGGAGCGGGCGAGCAGTACTTC. Translated: CASSFQTGAGEQYF. Supplemented by reference TRBV7-2 and TRBJ2-7, the full variable domain reads GAGVSQSPSNKVTEKGKDVELRCDPISGHTALYWYRQSLGQGLEFLIYFQGNSAPDKSGLPSDRFSAERTGGSVSTLTIQRTQQEDSAVYLCASSFQTGAGEQYFGPGTRLTVT.

The chain links TRBV5-5 to TRBJ1-1, with 7 positions matching TRBD1. The CDR3 is 15 residues long. CDR1 is SGHKS and CDR2 is YYEKEE in the germline V gene (reference sequence). V gave up 4 bases and J gave up 10 bases; unmatched junction bases: 16. The DNA of the CDR3 is TGTGCCAGCAGCACACAACACAGGGGTTCTATCGTAGCTTTCTTT. Amino acid sequence: CASSTQHRGSIVAFF. The complete variable domain, with remaining parts taken from reference TRBV5-5 and TRBJ1-1, reads DAGVTQSPTHLIKTRGQQVTLRCSPISGHKSVSWYQQVLGQGPQFIFQYYEKEERGRGNFPDRFSARQFPNYSSELNVNALLLGDSALYLCASSTQHRGSIVAFFGQGTRLTVV.

V and J are TRBV13 and TRBJ2-7; possibly TRBD2 for D (6 bases). Per the germline V gene, CDR1 is PRHDT and CDR2 is FYEKMQ (reference sequence). The CDR3 is 14 residues long. Trimming pared 5 bases from V and 1 base from J, leaving 12 bases between. CDR3 nucleotide sequence: TGTGCCAGCAGCCTCCCCGGGGGTTCCTACGAGCAGTACTTC. The encoded protein is CASSLPGGSYEQYF.

This chain connects TRBV5-1 to TRBJ2-7; 8 bases align to TRBD2. With 4 bases clipped from V and 0 bases from J, the junction kept 6 bases outside the gene matches. Germline-derived CDR1 and CDR2 are SGHRS and YFSETQ. CDR3 length equals 15 residues. The CDR3 DNA reads TGCGCCAGCAGCCCGAGCAGCGGGAGCTCCTACGAGCAGTACTTC. Its protein is CASSPSSGSSYEQYF.

This clone was seen only once. J is TRBJ1-3 and V is TRBV19; D is perhaps TRBD1 (5 bases). Trimming shortened V by 4 bases and J by 0 bases, and 10 bases separated the two germline ends. This CDR3 spans 15 amino acids. Germline V gives CDR1 LNHDA, CDR2 SQIVND (reference sequence). The CDR3, as DNA: TGTGCCAGTAGTACTGTCAGGGACTCTGGAAACACCATATATTTT. As protein: CASSTVRDSGNTIYF.

The J gene is TRBJ2-1, the V gene TRBV4-1; 8 positions agree with TRBD2. The germline gives CDR1 MGHRA, CDR2 YSYEKL. The junction had 14 bases not matched to a gene; V was cut back by 5 bases and J by 8 bases. The CDR3 has 16 amino acids. CDR3 loop: CASSSIGGSGIDEQFF. The CDR3 nucleotides are TGCGCCAGCAGCTCTATAGGAGGTAGCGGGATAGATGAGCAGTTCTTC.

The gene calls are TRBV18 and TRBJ2-4, with D perhaps TRBD2 (5 bases). The CDR3 has 17 amino acids. The V and J ends lost 4 bases and 2 bases respectively, with 18 bases between them. The V gene's germline CDR1 is KGHSH and CDR2 LQKENI. The CDR3 protein is CASSRVRAGKTKNIQYF. In DNA, the CDR3 is TGTGCCAGCTCACGGGTGAGGGCGGGTAAGACCAAAAACATTCAGTACTTC.

The V call is TRBV21-1, the J call TRBJ1-5; TRBD1 is the table's D call and was not checked against the DNA. TRBV21-1 is designated a pseudogene. The CDR3 is 18 residues long. CDR3 protein: CASRGTGGSGISNQPQHF. CDR3 DNA: TGTGCCAGCAGGGGGACAGGGGGCTCGGGAATTAGCAATCAGCCCCAGCATTTT.

The chain joins TRBV14 to TRBJ2-7; TRBD2 matches at 13 bases. J gave up 2 bases and V 4 bases, and 2 bases lay outside the gene matches. Germline loops: CDR1 SGHDN, CDR2 FVKESK. This CDR3 comprises 15 residues. The CDR3 nucleotides are TGTGCCAGCAGCCCTGGACTAGCGGGAGCCTACGAGCAGTACTTC. Protein sequence: CASSPGLAGAYEQYF.

This clone was counted between two and nine times. V is TRBV5-8 and J is TRBJ1-3; TRBD1 might be the D (5 bases). Per germline, CDR1 SGHTS and CDR2 YDEGEE. The CDR3 spans 14 residues. V was shortened by 4 bases and J by 0 bases, with 8 bases between the two germline ends. CDR3 in DNA: TGTGCCAGCAGCAGGGACTTCTCTGGAAACACCATATATTTT. It translates to CASSRDFSGNTIYF.

This clone was recorded only once. The chain links TRBV5-3 to TRBJ1-5; perhaps TRBD1 as D (5 bases). TRBV5-3 is placed among ORFs of uncertain function. V lost 0 bases, J lost 0 bases, and 10 bases lay in between. This CDR3 spans 16 amino acids. The CDR3 DNA follows: TGTGCCAGAAGCTTGGTACGGCAGGGTAGCAATCAGCCCCAGCATTTT. Translation gives CARSLVRQGSNQPQHF.

The V call is TRBV18, the J call TRBJ2-3; D is possibly TRBD1 (5 bases). The CDR3 covers 16 residues. The V end was cut by 3 bases, the J end by 0 bases, with 13 bases between. CDR1 and CDR2 (germline): KGHSH, LQKENI. CDR3 nucleotide sequence: TGTGCCAGCTCACCTTTCCAGGGCCCCAGCACAGATACGCAGTATTTT. Its translation: CASSPFQGPSTDTQYF.

Only a few counts were recorded for this clone. The chain links TRBV30 to TRBJ2-6; D not certain. The CDR3 is made up of 14 amino acids. V was cut by 7 bases and J by 6 bases, with 16 bases left in between. CDR1 and CDR2 from the germline V gene are GTSNPN and SVGIG (reference sequence). This CDR3 is CASYRPLVANVLTF. The CDR3 DNA reads TGTGCCTCGTACAGACCTTTGGTGGCCAACGTCCTGACTTTC.

This clone appeared a single time. The chain is built from TRBV5-4 and TRBJ2-3; TRBD2 matches at 10 bases. Germline values: CDR1 SGHNT, CDR2 YYREEE (reference sequence). V gave up 4 bases and J gave up 3 bases; unmatched junction bases: 11. The CDR3 is 17 residues long. The CDR3 nucleotides are TGTGCCAGCAGCCCGGGGAAATCAGCGGGAGGGACAGATACGCAGTATTTT. Its translation is CASSPGKSAGGTDTQYF.